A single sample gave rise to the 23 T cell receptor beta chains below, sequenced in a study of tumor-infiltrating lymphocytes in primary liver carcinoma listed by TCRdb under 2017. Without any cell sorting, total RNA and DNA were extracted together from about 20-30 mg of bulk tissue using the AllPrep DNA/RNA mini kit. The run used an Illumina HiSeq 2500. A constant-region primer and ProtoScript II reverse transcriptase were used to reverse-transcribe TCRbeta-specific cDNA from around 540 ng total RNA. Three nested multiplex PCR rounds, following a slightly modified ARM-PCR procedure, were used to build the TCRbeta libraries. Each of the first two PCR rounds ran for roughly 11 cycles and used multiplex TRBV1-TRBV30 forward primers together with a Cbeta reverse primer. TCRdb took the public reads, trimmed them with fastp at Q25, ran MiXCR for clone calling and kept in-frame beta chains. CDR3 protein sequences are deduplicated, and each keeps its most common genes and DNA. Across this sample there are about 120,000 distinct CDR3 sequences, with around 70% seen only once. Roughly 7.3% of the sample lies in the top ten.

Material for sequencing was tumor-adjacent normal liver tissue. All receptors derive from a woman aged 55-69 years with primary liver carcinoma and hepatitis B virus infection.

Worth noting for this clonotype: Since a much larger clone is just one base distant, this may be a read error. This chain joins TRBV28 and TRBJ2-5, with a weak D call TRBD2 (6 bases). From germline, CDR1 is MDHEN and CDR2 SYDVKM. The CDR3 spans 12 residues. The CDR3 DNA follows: TGTGCCAGCAGTTTCTCAGGGCGGAGGGATCACTTC. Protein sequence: CASSFSGRRDHF.

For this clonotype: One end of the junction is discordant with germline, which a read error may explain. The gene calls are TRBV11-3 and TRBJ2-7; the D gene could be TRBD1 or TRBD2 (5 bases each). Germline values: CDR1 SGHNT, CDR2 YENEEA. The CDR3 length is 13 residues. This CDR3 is CASSLDLLGEQYF. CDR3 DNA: TGTGCCAGCAGCCTTGACCTCCTAGGGGAGCAGTATTTC.

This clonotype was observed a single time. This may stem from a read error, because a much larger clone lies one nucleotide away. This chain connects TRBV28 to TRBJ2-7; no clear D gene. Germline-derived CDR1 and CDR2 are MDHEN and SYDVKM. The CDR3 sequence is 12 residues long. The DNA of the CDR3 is TGTGCCAGCAAGAGCTCGTCCTACGGGCAGTACTTC. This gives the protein CASKSSSYGQYF.

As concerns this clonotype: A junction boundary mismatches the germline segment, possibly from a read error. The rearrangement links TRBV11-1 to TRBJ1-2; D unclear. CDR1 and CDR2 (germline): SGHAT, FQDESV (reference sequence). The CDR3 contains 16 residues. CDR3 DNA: TGTGTCAGCAGCCTCACACCACGCGCGACTAACTGTGGCTACACCTTC. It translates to CVSSLTPRATNCGYTF.

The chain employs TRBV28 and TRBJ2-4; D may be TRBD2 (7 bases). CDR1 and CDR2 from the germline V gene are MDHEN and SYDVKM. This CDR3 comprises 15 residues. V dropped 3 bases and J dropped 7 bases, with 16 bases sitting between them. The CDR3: CASSFMGGAVNIQYF. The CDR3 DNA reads TGTGCCAGCAGTTTTATGGGGGGGGCGGTTAACATTCAGTACTTC.

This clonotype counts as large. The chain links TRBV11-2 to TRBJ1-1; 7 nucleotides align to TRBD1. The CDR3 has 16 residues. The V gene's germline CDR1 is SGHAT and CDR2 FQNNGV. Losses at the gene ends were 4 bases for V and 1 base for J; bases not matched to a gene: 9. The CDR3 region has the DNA TGTGCCAGCAGCTCCTTAACAGGGGATTGGAACACTGAAGCTTTCTTT. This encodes CASSSLTGDWNTEAFF.

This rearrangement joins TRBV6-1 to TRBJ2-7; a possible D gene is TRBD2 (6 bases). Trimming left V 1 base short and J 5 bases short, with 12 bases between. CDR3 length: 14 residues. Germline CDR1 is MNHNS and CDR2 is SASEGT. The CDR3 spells CASSEGLDTDEQYF. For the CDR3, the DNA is TGTGCCAGCAGTGAAGGACTAGATACTGACGAGCAGTACTTC.

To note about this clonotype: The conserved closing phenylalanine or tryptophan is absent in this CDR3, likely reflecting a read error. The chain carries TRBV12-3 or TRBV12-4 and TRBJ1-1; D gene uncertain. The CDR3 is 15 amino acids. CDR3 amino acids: CASSIRESLLREAFL. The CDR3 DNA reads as TGCGCCAGCAGTATCCGGGAAAGTCTCTTAAGGGAAGCTTTCCTT.

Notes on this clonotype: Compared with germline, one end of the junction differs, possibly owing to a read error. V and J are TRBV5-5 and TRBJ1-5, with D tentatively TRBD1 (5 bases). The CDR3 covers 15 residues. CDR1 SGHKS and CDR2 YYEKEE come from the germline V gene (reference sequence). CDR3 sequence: CASSEQIGVEQAQHF. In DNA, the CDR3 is TGTGCCAGCAGCGAACAGATAGGGGTAGAGCAGGCCCAACATTTT. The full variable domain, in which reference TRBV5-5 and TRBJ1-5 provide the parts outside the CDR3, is DAGVTQSPTHLIKTRGQQVTLRCSPISGHKSVSWYQQVLGQGPQFIFQYYEKEERGRGNFPDRFSARQFPNYSSELNVNALLLGDSALYLCASSEQIGVEQAQHFGDGTRLSIL.

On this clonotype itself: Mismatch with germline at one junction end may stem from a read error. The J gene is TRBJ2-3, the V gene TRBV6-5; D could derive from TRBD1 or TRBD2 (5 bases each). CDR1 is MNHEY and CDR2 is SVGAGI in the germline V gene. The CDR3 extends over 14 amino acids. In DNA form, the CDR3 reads TGTGCCAGCAGTCCTAGCCCCCGTGACAGTACGCTGTATTTT. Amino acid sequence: CASSPSPRDSTLYF.

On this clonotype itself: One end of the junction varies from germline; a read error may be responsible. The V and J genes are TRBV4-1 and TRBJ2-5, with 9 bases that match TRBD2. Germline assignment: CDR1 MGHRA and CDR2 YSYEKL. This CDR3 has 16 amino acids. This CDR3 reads CASSQDWTSDGEIQYF. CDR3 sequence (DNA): TGCGCCAGCAGCCAAGATTGGACTAGCGATGGAGAGATCCAGTACTTC.

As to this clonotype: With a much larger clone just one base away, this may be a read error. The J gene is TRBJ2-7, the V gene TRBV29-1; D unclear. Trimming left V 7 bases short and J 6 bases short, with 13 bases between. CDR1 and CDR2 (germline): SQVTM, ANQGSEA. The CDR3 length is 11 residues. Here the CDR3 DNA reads TGCAGCGGAAACAGTGATGGCGAGCAGTACTTC. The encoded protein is CSGNSDGEQYF.

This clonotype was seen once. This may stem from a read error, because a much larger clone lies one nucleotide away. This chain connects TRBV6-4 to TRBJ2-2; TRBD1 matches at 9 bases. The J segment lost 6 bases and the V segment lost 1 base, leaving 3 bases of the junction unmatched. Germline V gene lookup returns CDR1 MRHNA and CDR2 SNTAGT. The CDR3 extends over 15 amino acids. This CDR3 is CASSDWTGESGELFF. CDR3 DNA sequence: TGTGCCAGCAGTGACTGGACAGGGGAGTCCGGGGAGCTGTTTTTT.

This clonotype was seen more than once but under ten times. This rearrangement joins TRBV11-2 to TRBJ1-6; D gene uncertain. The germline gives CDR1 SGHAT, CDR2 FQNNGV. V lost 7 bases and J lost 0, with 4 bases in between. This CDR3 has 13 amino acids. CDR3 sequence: CASKSSYNSPLHF. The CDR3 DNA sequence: TGTGCCAGCAAGAGCTCCTATAATTCACCCCTCCACTTT.

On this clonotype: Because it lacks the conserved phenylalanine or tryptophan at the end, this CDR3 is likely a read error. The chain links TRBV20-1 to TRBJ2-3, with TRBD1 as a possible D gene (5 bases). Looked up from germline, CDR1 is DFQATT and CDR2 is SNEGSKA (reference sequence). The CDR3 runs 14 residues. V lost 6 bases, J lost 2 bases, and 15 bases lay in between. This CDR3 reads CSAPGLANTDTQYS. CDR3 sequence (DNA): TGCAGTGCCCCAGGGCTCGCTAACACAGATACGCAGTATTCT.

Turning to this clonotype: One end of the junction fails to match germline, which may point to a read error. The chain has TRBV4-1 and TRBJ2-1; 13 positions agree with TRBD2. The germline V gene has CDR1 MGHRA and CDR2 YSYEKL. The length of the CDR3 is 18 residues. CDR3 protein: CASCQGLAGVNSYNEQFF. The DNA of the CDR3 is TGCGCCAGCTGCCAAGGACTAGCGGGAGTAAACTCCTACAATGAGCAGTTCTTC.

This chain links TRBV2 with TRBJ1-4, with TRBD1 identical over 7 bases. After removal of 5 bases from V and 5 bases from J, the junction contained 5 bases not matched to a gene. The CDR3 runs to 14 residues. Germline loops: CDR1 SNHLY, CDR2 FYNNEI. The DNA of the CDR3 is TGTGCCAGCAGTCGACAGGGCCGAAATGAAAAACTGTTTTTT. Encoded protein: CASSRQGRNEKLFF.

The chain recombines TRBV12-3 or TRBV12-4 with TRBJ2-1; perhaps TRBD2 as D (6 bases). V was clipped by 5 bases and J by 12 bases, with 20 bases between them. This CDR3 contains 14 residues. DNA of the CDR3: TGTGCCAGCAGTGACAGAGGCCGTCACGGGGGGCAGTTCTTC. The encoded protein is CASSDRGRHGGQFF.

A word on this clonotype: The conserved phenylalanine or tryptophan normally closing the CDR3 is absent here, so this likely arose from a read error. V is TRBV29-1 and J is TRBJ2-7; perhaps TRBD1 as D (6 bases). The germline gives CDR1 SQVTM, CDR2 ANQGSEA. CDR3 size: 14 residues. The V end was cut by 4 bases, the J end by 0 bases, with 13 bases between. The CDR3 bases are TGCAGCGTTGTGAGGGGGACCAACTCCTACGAGCAGTACTCC. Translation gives CSVVRGTNSYEQYS.

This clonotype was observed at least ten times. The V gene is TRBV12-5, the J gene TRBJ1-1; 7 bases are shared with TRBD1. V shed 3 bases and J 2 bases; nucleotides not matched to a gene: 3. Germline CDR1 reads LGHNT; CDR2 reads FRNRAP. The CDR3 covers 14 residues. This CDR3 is CASGLGTDNTEAFF. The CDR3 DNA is TGTGCTAGTGGTTTAGGGACAGATAACACTGAAGCTTTCTTT.

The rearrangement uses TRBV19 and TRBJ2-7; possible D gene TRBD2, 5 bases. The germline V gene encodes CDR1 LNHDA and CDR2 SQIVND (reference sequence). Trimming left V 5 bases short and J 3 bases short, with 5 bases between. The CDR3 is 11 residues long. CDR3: CASSAGYEQYF. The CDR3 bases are TGTGCCAGTAGTGCGGGCTACGAGCAGTACTTC.

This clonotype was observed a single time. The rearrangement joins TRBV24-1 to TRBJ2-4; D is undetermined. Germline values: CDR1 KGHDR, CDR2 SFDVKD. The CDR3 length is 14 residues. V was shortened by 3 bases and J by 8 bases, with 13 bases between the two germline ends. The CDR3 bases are TGTGCCACCAGTGATCCCCGGGTGGCAGACATTCAGTACTTC. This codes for CATSDPRVADIQYF.

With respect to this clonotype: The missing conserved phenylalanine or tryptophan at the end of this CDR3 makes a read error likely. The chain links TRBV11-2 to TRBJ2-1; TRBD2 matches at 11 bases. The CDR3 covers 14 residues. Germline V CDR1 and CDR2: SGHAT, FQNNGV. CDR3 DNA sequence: TGTGCCAGTAGCTTAGCGGGAGGGCCGCTTGTGCAGTTCTTA. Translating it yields CASSLAGGPLVQFL.